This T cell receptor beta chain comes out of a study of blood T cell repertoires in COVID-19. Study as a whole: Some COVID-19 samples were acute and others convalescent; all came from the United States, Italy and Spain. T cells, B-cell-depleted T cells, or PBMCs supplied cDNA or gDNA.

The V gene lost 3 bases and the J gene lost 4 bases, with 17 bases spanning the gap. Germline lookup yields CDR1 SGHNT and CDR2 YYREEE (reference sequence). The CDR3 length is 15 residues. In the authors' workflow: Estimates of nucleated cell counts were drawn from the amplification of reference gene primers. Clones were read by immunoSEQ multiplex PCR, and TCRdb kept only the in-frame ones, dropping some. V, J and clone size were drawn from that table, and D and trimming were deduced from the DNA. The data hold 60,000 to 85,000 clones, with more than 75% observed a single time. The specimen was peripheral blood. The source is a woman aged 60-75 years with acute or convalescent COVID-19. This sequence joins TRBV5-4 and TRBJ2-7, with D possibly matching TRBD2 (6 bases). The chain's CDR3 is CASSSSGVFYYEQYF. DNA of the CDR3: TGTGCCAGCAGCTCTTCGGGGGTCTTTTATTACGAGCAGTACTTC.